The 27 T cell receptor beta chains presented below share a single source sample, sequenced in a study of cytomegalovirus exposure and HLA in healthy donors. Clones were sequenced by immunoSEQ multiplex PCR, and TCRdb holds only the in-frame ones, with some missing. The profile shows about 260,000 clones, about 90% of them singletons. Sequenced: PBMCs. Receptor source: a woman aged 25 to 39 in good health and CMV-seronegative.

V and J are TRBV2 and TRBJ2-5; 7 bases align to TRBD2. The J segment lost 5 bases and the V segment lost 3 bases, leaving 15 bases of the junction unmatched. From germline, CDR1 is SNHLY and CDR2 FYNNEI. CDR3 length: 17 residues. In DNA form, the CDR3 reads TGTGCCAGCAGTGAGTGGGCTGAGGGAGGGCCGAGTGAGACCCAGTACTTC. Translating gives CASSEWAEGGPSETQYF.

V is TRBV5-1 and J is TRBJ2-1; 7 bases fit TRBD2. The trim removed 1 base at V and 0 bases at J, leaving 4 bases unmatched. Germline V gene data show CDR1 as SGHRS and CDR2 as YFSETQ. The CDR3 is made up of 16 amino acids. The CDR3 loop reads CASSLWSSGSYNEQFF. As DNA, the CDR3 is TGCGCCAGCAGCTTGTGGTCTAGCGGCTCCTACAATGAGCAGTTCTTC.

The chain recombines TRBV7-6 with TRBJ2-7; a weak D match, TRBD2 (5 bases). V was trimmed by 0 bases and J by 6 bases, leaving 6 bases between them. The CDR3 length is 12 residues. Germline assignment: CDR1 SGHVS and CDR2 FNYEAQ. The chain's CDR3 is CASSLAGAEQYF. The CDR3 coding sequence is TGTGCCAGCAGCTTAGCGGGAGCCGAGCAGTACTTC.

This chain connects TRBV7-6 to TRBJ2-3; a weak D match, TRBD1 (5 bases). CDR3 length equals 17 residues. Germline loops: CDR1 SGHVS, CDR2 FNYEAQ. The germline V and J ends were trimmed by 2 bases and 2 bases, with 17 bases remaining between them. CDR3 coding DNA: TGTGCCAGCAGCTTAATGGCTCAGGGATCATCCACAGATACGCAGTATTTT. This codes for CASSLMAQGSSTDTQYF. Full variable domain (remainder filled in from reference TRBV7-6 and TRBJ2-3): GAGVSQSPRYKVTKRGQDVALRCDPISGHVSLYWYRQALGQGPEFLTYFNYEAQQDKSGLPNDRFSAERPEGSISTLTIQRTEQRDSAMYRCASSLMAQGSSTDTQYFGPGTRLTVL.

This chain links TRBV6-5 with TRBJ2-7, with D unresolved. V lost 0 bases and J lost 0, with 12 bases in between. The CDR3 sequence is 16 residues long. Looked up from germline, CDR1 is MNHEY and CDR2 is SVGAGI. The CDR3 coding sequence is TGTGCCAGCAGTTACTCAGAGACCCTTAGCTCCTACGAGCAGTACTTC. Protein product: CASSYSETLSSYEQYF.

This rearrangement joins TRBV11-3 to TRBJ2-7; no clear D. Germline assignment: CDR1 SGHNT and CDR2 YENEEA. Trimming pared 2 bases from V and 4 bases from J, leaving 9 bases between. This CDR3 is 13 amino acids long. The CDR3 reads CASSLPGEYEQYF. The CDR3 DNA reads as TGTGCCAGCAGCTTACCCGGAGAGTACGAGCAGTACTTC.

The rearrangement links TRBV28 to TRBJ2-7; tentatively, D is TRBD1 or TRBD2 (5 bases each). This CDR3 has 15 amino acids. Trimming stripped 3 bases from V and 2 bases from J, with 14 bases between. In germline, CDR1 is MDHEN, CDR2 SYDVKM. The CDR3 region is CASSFGQGVPYEQYF. The CDR3 bases are TGTGCCAGCAGTTTTGGGCAGGGAGTACCCTACGAGCAGTACTTC.

The chain carries TRBV19 and TRBJ2-7; unclear D gene. V lost 0 bases and J lost 5, with 2 bases in between. Germline V gene sequence: CDR1 LNHDA, CDR2 SQIVND (reference sequence). CDR3 length equals 11 residues. The DNA of the CDR3 is TGTGCCAGTAGTATAGACCACGAGCAGTACTTC. It encodes CASSIDHEQYF.

The chain combines TRBV7-2 with TRBJ2-7; TRBD1 or TRBD2 may be the D gene (5 bases each). CDR1 SGHTA and CDR2 FQGNSA come from the germline V gene. V shed 3 bases and J shed 2 bases, with 17 bases lying between them. The CDR3 spans 16 residues. Here the CDR3 reads CASSLALGPITYEQYF. CDR3 sequence (DNA): TGTGCCAGCAGCTTGGCCCTGGGACCAATAACCTACGAGCAGTACTTC. Full variable domain (remainder filled in from reference TRBV7-2 and TRBJ2-7): GAGVSQSPSNKVTEKGKDVELRCDPISGHTALYWYRQSLGQGLEFLIYFQGNSAPDKSGLPSDRFSAERTGGSVSTLTIQRTQQEDSAVYLCASSLALGPITYEQYFGPGTRLTVT.

This chain uses TRBV1 with TRBJ2-3; TRBD1 reflects the table's D call only, with no check against the DNA. TRBV1 is given as a pseudogene. The CDR3 has 14 amino acids. The CDR3 DNA reads as TGCACCAGCAGCCAAGAAACGACATTTAATACGCAGTATTTT. Translated: CTSSQETTFNTQYF.

This sequence joins TRBV7-7 and TRBJ2-3; 8 bases fit TRBD2. Germline CDR1 SSHAT, CDR2 FNYEAQ (reference sequence). Unmatched junction bases numbered 14, after V lost 7 bases and J lost 2 bases. This CDR3 is built from 17 residues. For the CDR3, the DNA is TGTGCCAGCAAGAACCCCGGGGGGGCGGGACTCACAGATACGCAGTATTTT. Translating gives CASKNPGGAGLTDTQYF.

The chain employs TRBV7-8 and TRBJ2-5; 12 bases are shared with TRBD1. The trim removed 4 bases at V and 4 bases at J, leaving 7 bases unmatched. Per the germline V gene, CDR1 is SGHVS and CDR2 is FQNEAQ. This CDR3 is 16 amino acids long. As DNA, the CDR3 is TGTGCCAGCAGCTCGCGGGACAGGGGGCTTCCAGAGACCCAGTACTTC. Translated: CASSSRDRGLPETQYF.

The CDR3 nucleotides read TGTGCCAGCAGCTTAGCCCCCTCGGCCGGGGAGCTGTTTTTT. Translating it yields CASSLAPSAGELFF. The V call is TRBV7-9, the J call TRBJ2-2; the D is unclear. The CDR3 covers 14 residues. The V gene's germline CDR1 is SEHNR and CDR2 FQNEAQ (reference sequence). V was clipped by 0 bases and J by 6 bases, with 8 bases between them.

The chain recombines TRBV18 with TRBJ2-1; 10 positions match TRBD2. CDR1 is KGHSH and CDR2 is LQKENI in the germline V gene. The CDR3 runs 17 residues. With V trimmed by 5 bases and J by 1 base, 8 bases remained unmatched. The CDR3 reads CASSFSGRSGSYNEQFF. The CDR3 DNA is TGTGCCAGCTCATTTAGCGGGAGGTCGGGATCCTACAATGAGCAGTTCTTC.

The rearrangement joins TRBV19 to TRBJ1-1; no definite D call. CDR3 size: 16 residues. The V and J ends lost 6 bases and 1 base respectively, with 18 bases between them. Germline values: CDR1 LNHDA, CDR2 SQIVND (reference sequence). CDR3 region: CASRIYPDGWNTEAFF. CDR3 nucleotides: TGTGCCAGTAGGATATATCCGGACGGTTGGAACACTGAAGCTTTCTTT.

The chain couples TRBV27 to TRBJ2-3; D not resolved. This CDR3 comprises 13 residues. Germline CDR1 and CDR2: MNHEY and SMNVEV (reference sequence). V lost 6 bases, J lost 1 base, and 8 bases lay in between. CDR3 nucleotides: TGTGCCAGCAGAGAGTTAGGCACAGATACGCAGTATTTT. Its protein is CASRELGTDTQYF.

This clone appeared a single time. The gene calls are TRBV27 and TRBJ1-1, with 7 bases matching TRBD1. Germline loops: CDR1 MNHEY, CDR2 SMNVEV (reference sequence). The trim removed 5 bases at V and 1 base at J, leaving 7 bases unmatched. CDR3 length: 15 residues. The CDR3 region has the DNA TGTGCCAGCAGTCAGAGACAGGGCTCGAACACTGAAGCTTTCTTT. As protein: CASSQRQGSNTEAFF.

This chain connects TRBV27 to TRBJ2-1; 12 bases agree with TRBD2. The CDR3 length is 19 residues. Germline lookup yields CDR1 MNHEY and CDR2 SMNVEV (reference sequence). V lost 5 bases and J lost 3; bases outside the gene matches: 14. CDR3 nucleotide sequence: TGTGCCAGCAGTCCCGGCGCAGGGGCTAGCGGGAGGGTCTACAATGAGCAGTTCTTC. It codes for CASSPGAGASGRVYNEQFF.

The J gene is TRBJ2-1, the V gene TRBV27, with TRBD2 matching over 8 bases. V was clipped by 0 bases and J by 3 bases; unmatched bases: 4. The CDR3 is 16 amino acids. In germline, CDR1 is MNHEY, CDR2 SMNVEV (reference sequence). CDR3: CASSLSPGGVYNEQFF. CDR3 bases: TGTGCCAGCAGTTTATCCCCGGGGGGGGTCTACAATGAGCAGTTCTTC.

The chain has TRBV2 and TRBJ2-7; D is unclear. V lost 5 bases, J lost 1 base, and 15 bases lay in between. The CDR3 contains 15 residues. Looked up from germline, CDR1 is SNHLY and CDR2 is FYNNEI. The CDR3 reads CASSQQAAKSYEQYF. The CDR3 DNA follows: TGTGCCAGCAGTCAGCAGGCCGCAAAATCCTACGAGCAGTACTTC.

The chain has TRBV27 and TRBJ2-2; D perhaps matches TRBD2 (6 bases). CDR3 length equals 14 residues. Germline values: CDR1 MNHEY, CDR2 SMNVEV (reference sequence). V lost 8 bases and J 3 bases, leaving 13 bases between the germline ends. CDR3 coding DNA: TGTGCCAGCTCCCTGGGACTTCACACCGGGGAGCTGTTTTTT. Protein sequence: CASSLGLHTGELFF.

The rearrangement links TRBV13 to TRBJ2-3, with 11 positions matching TRBD2. CDR1 PRHDT and CDR2 FYEKMQ come from the germline V gene (reference sequence). The CDR3 has 15 residues. Germline trimming cut 7 bases from V and 5 bases from J; bases unmatched to any gene: 8. The chain's CDR3 is CASTLSGRGGDTQYF. The CDR3 DNA follows: TGTGCCAGCACCCTTAGCGGGAGGGGAGGAGATACGCAGTATTTT.

The chain uses TRBV9 and TRBJ2-5, with D possibly TRBD1 on 6 matching bases. This CDR3 is built from 14 residues. Trimming cost V 2 bases and J 5 bases, with 13 bases left between them. Germline-derived CDR1 and CDR2 are SGDLS and YYNGEE. CDR3 in amino acids: CASSVPGVRETQYF. In DNA, the CDR3 is TGTGCCAGCAGCGTCCCAGGGGTTCGGGAGACCCAGTACTTC.

The chain couples TRBV6-1 to TRBJ2-3; 9 bases align to TRBD1. With V trimmed by 4 bases and J by 8 bases, 13 bases remained unmatched. This CDR3 contains 16 residues. Per germline, CDR1 MNHNS and CDR2 SASEGT. This chain's CDR3 is CASSVETGGGSITQYF. In DNA, the CDR3 is TGTGCCAGCAGTGTGGAAACAGGGGGCGGTTCAATTACGCAGTATTTT.

This chain joins TRBV29-1 and TRBJ2-1; D uncertain. Between the trimmed V and J ends, which lost 2 bases and 4 bases, there was a span of 18 bases. Germline CDR1 SQVTM, CDR2 ANQGSEA. The CDR3 contains 16 residues. The CDR3 spells CSVEPPGSSIYNEQFF. The CDR3 region has the DNA TGCAGCGTTGAACCCCCCGGTAGTTCTATTTACAATGAGCAGTTCTTC.

The V gene is TRBV27, the J gene TRBJ2-1; D tentatively fits TRBD1 or TRBD2 (5 bases each). V lost 1 base to trimming and J lost 7 bases, with 14 bases between them. The CDR3 is made up of 15 amino acids. The V gene's germline CDR1 is MNHEY and CDR2 SMNVEV (reference sequence). CDR3 nucleotide sequence: TGTGCCAGCAGTTTATGGTCGGGACGGAAGAATGAGCAGTTCTTC. Translated, it gives CASSLWSGRKNEQFF.

The rearrangement uses TRBV25-1 and TRBJ2-1, with 10 bases that match TRBD2. Trimming removed 2 bases from V and 6 bases from J; junction bases left unmatched: 7. Looked up from germline, CDR1 is MGHDK and CDR2 is SYGVNS. This CDR3 has 16 residues. The chain's CDR3 is CASSEVLAGAFNEQFF. In nucleotides, the CDR3 is TGTGCCAGCAGTGAAGTCCTAGCGGGAGCGTTCAATGAGCAGTTCTTC.